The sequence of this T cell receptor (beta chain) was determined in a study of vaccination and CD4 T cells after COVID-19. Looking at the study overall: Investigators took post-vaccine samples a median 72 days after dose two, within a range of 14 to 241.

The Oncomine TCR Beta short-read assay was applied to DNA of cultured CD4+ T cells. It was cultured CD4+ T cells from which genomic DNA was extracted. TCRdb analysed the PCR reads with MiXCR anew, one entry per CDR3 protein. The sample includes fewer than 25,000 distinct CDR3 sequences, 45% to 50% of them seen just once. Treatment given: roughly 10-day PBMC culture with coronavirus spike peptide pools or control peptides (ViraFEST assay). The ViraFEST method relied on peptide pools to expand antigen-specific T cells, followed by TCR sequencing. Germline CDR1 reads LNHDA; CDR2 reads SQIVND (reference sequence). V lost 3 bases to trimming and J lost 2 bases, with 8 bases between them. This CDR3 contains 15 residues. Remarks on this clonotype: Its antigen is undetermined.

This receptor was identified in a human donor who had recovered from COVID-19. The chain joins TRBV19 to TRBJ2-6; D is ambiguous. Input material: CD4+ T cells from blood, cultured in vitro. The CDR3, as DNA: TGTGCCAGTAGTATCCTGGAGCCTGGGGCCAACGTCCTGACTTTC. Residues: CASSILEPGANVLTF.